This TCR beta chain is from a study of STAT5B mutations in CD4+ large granular lymphocyte leukemia (dated by TCRdb to between 2020 and 2023). General notes on the study: Among healthy controls, the CDR3 'QG' motif was associated with a particular HLA allele. TCRbeta repertoires of CD4+ T-cell large granular lymphocyte leukemia patients were compared with those of healthy blood donors. Flow cytometry performed on FACSCanto II or FACSVerse showed that the purified fractions had more than 95% purity among lymphocytes.

The immunoSEQ assay at survey resolution was applied to genomic DNA for sequencing of TCRbeta rearrangements. The authors processed their data as follows. In the TCR sequencing data, the lowest productive clonotype frequency that could be detected was 2.59 x 10-5. Only productive TCRbeta rearrangements, defined as complete and in-frame sequences, were included in the analyses. Simpson clonality, calculated in the immunoSEQ Analyzer version 3.0, was used as the measure of sample clonality. Clones were binned by frequency as very rare, small, medium, large (1-20%) or hyperexpanded (>20%). Generation probabilities were estimated with OLGA 1.2.3, V-gene circos plots were made with VDJtools, specificities were searched in VDJdb, and CDR3 motifs were identified with GLIPH. TCRdb carries this immuneACCESS record with in-frame sequences only. Its versions omit some clonotypes, under half of them owing to an unresolved V gene in the studies checked, with the rest unexplained. The V and J calls and clone size were taken over from that table, and D and trimming were inferred from the DNA. For this sample there are roughly 19,000 clones; 70% appear just once. About 30% of the sample goes to the ten largest clones.

Overall study results and their limits: Greater clonality appeared to be present in CD4-sorted patient repertoires than in healthy CD4+ repertoires, and the difference was retained after the putative leukemic clones were removed. Data were not HLA-matched; higher clonality in CD4+ versus CD8+ T-LGLL could reflect the relatively small sample size. Main leukemic clonotypes were private to each patient, although about a quarter of the main leukemic clonotypes were found at low frequency in the non-leukemic repertoires of other patients. TRBV06-family usage was enriched among the top patient clones (8/27) compared with healthy controls (2/35).

Buffy coats from under 40 blood donors, supplied by the Finnish Red Cross blood service, were used as healthy controls. All TCR-sequenced material derived from peripheral blood: patient blood samples and healthy donor buffy coats. Ficoll-Hypaque gradient centrifugation was used to isolate peripheral blood mononuclear cells. For the healthy controls, CD4+ cells were obtained from buffy coats by magnetic purification. The Gentra Puregene Cell and Tissue kit was used for genomic DNA extraction, and quantification was performed on a Qubit 2.0 fluorometer. This clone occurred a few times. It has no known antigen specificity. No base quality information exists; no much larger clone differs at one position. Cut back by 6 bases and 8 bases, the V and J ends lie 19 bases apart. The cysteine opens and the phenylalanine closes a CDR3 of 15 amino acids. Only the CDR3 region is kept as DNA, spanning 45 bases read in frame from base 1. Looking up the germline V gene yields CDR1 SNHLY and CDR2 FYNNEI.

The sample comprised CD4+ T cells from blood buffy coats. Rearrangement joined TRBV2 to TRBJ2-2, and the D gene may be TRBD1, 5 bases matching. The origin of this receptor is a human donor in good health. The DNA sequence follows: TGTGCCAGCAGGGCAGGGTTGAGACCCGGAGGGGAGCTGTTTTTT. Translated, this is CASRAGLRPGGELFF.